The 10 T cell receptor beta chains listed next were all sequenced from one sample in a study of blood T cell repertoires in COVID-19. Profiled with immunoSEQ multiplex PCR; TCRdb holds only in-frame clones, not every one. The sample has roughly 150,000 clones, roughly 90% seen once. Material: peripheral blood. Receptors originate from a man aged 55 to 70 with acute or convalescent COVID-19.

This chain uses TRBV24-1 with TRBJ2-2; 10 bases line up with TRBD1. The CDR3 is 14 residues long. With 9 bases clipped from V and 5 bases from J, the junction kept 5 bases outside the gene matches. The germline V gene encodes CDR1 KGHDR and CDR2 SFDVKD. CDR3 loop: CATSGTGETGELFF. The CDR3 nucleotides read TGTGCCACCTCCGGGACAGGGGAAACCGGGGAGCTGTTTTTT.

This chain links TRBV7-8 with TRBJ1-6; 8 bases line up with TRBD1. With V trimmed by 4 bases and J by 5 bases, 7 bases remained unmatched. Germline V CDR1 and CDR2: SGHVS, FQNEAQ. CDR3 length: 16 amino acids. CDR3 sequence (DNA): TGTGCCAGCAGCTCGGTTGGGACAGGCAATAATTCACCCCTCCACTTT. It encodes CASSSVGTGNNSPLHF.

The chain has TRBV4-2 and TRBJ2-7, with 7 bases aligning to TRBD1. CDR3 size: 14 residues. Germline V gene data show CDR1 as LGHNA and CDR2 as YNFKEQ. The V gene end was trimmed by 3 bases and the J gene end by 6 bases; junction bases not matched to a gene: 8. CDR3 DNA: TGTGCCAGCAGCCAGTTAGTACAGGGGCGCGAGCAGTACTTC. Translation gives CASSQLVQGREQYF.

The chain uses TRBV19 and TRBJ2-7; 12 nucleotides align to TRBD2. Unmatched junction bases numbered 6, after V lost 5 bases and J lost 1 base. The germline CDR1 and CDR2 sequences are LNHDA and SQIVND (reference sequence). CDR3 length equals 16 residues. The CDR3 loop is CASSPTSGGKSYEQYF. The CDR3 DNA reads as TGTGCCAGTAGTCCAACTAGCGGGGGGAAGTCCTACGAGCAGTACTTC.

The genes are TRBV7-6 and TRBJ2-1; TRBD2 matches 12 bases. CDR3 length equals 19 residues. CDR1 SGHVS and CDR2 FNYEAQ come from the germline V gene. J lost 0 bases, V lost 0 bases, and 6 bases had no gene match. In DNA, the CDR3 is TGTGCCAGCAGCTTAGCACTAGCGGGGGGCCTGAGCTCCTACAATGAGCAGTTCTTC. As protein: CASSLALAGGLSSYNEQFF.

The rearrangement joins TRBV19 to TRBJ1-1; D remains unclear. The CDR3 spans 11 residues. V lost 7 bases to trimming and J lost 1 base, with 4 bases between them. Germline V gene sequence: CDR1 LNHDA, CDR2 SQIVND (reference sequence). CDR3 nucleotide sequence: TGTGCCAGTACACAGAACACTGAAGCTTTCTTT. Protein product: CASTQNTEAFF.

J is TRBJ1-1 and V is TRBV15; D unresolved. The CDR3 is 14 amino acids. Per the germline V gene, CDR1 is LNHNV and CDR2 is YYDKDF (reference sequence). Trimming left V 0 bases short and J 9 bases short, with 14 bases between. The CDR3 bases are TGTGCCACCAGCAGAGATTGGGGAGGAACAAAAGCTTTCTTT. It translates to CATSRDWGGTKAFF.

V gene TRBV11-2 combines with J gene TRBJ1-2, with 7 positions matching TRBD1. Unmatched junction bases numbered 3, after V lost 1 base and J lost 1 base. Germline V gene sequence: CDR1 SGHAT, CDR2 FQNNGV. The length of the CDR3 is 15 residues. CDR3 amino acids: CASSLGRQGNYGYTF. The CDR3 region has the DNA TGTGCCAGCAGCTTAGGTAGACAGGGTAACTATGGCTACACCTTC. The full variable domain, completed using reference TRBV11-2 and TRBJ1-2, is EAGVAQSPRYKIIEKRQSVAFWCNPISGHATLYWYQQILGQGPKLLIQFQNNGVVDDSQLPKDRFSAERLKGVDSTLKIQPAKLEDSAVYLCASSLGRQGNYGYTFGSGTRLTVV.

The chain couples TRBV6-6 to TRBJ1-1; D is perhaps TRBD1 (5 bases). Germline CDR1 MNHNY, CDR2 SVGAGI (reference sequence). This CDR3 has 16 amino acids. V was trimmed by 0 bases and J by 0 bases, leaving 11 bases between them. The CDR3 region has the DNA TGTGCCAGCAGTTACTCGAATTACAGGATGAACACTGAAGCTTTCTTT. Protein sequence: CASSYSNYRMNTEAFF.

The chain joins TRBV9 to TRBJ1-3, with 8 bases matching TRBD1. CDR3 size: 17 residues. CDR1 is SGDLS, CDR2 YYNGEE, per germline. V lost 3 bases, J lost 0 bases, and 8 bases stayed unmatched. CDR3 DNA sequence: TGTGCCAGCAGCGGAATCAGGACAGGGCCCTCTGGAAACACCATATATTTT. Translated: CASSGIRTGPSGNTIYF.